This paragraph reports one T cell receptor beta chain. The antigen is unknown. The source of the sample is a study of T cell responses to AZD1222 COVID-19 vaccine. Study summary: Second-dose intervals near 4 or 12 weeks were combined. Study-level results: Donors, mostly white British, included more females; clonal diversity was possibly underestimated.

Germline V CDR1 and CDR2: SNHLY, FYNNEI. V lost 7 bases to trimming and J lost 4 bases, with 11 bases between them. There are 13 residues in the CDR3. TCRdb's copy holds only in-frame clones and misses some; the assay was immunoSEQ multiplex PCR. This sample has around 79,000 clones, with roughly 87% found just once. The receptor's source is an adult in good health. The V and J genes are TRBV2 and TRBJ1-5; unclear D gene. This specimen consisted of peripheral blood, obtained on day 0 of AZD1222 vaccination. The CDR3 reads CASKGQINQPQHF. The CDR3, as DNA: TGTGCCAGCAAGGGCCAGATAAATCAGCCCCAGCATTTT.